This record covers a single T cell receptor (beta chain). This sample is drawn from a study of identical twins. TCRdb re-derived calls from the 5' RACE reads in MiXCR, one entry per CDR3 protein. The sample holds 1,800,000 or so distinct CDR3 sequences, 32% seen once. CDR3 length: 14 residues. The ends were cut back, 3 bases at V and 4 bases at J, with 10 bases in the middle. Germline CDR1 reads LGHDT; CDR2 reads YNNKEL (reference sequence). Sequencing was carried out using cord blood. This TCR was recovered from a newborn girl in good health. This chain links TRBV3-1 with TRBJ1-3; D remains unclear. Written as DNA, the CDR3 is TGTGCCAGCAGCCAGGGGATCCTAGGAAACACCATATATTTT. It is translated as CASSQGILGNTIYF.